This TCR beta chain was sequenced for a study of T cell responses to AZD1222 COVID-19 vaccine. This CDR3 contains 13 residues. Germline lookup yields CDR1 SNHLY and CDR2 FYNNEI. V was shortened by 2 bases and J by 4 bases, with 6 bases between the two germline ends. Produced via immunoSEQ multiplex PCR; TCRdb's table is partial and in-frame only. The sample shows 130,000 to 150,000 clones, over 85% of them seen only once. Sequences were derived from peripheral blood, sampled on day 0 of AZD1222 vaccination. This chain connects TRBV2 to TRBJ1-3; D ambiguous. The sequence derives from an adult in good health. The CDR3 region is CASSEQTGNTIYF. As DNA, the CDR3 is TGTGCCAGCAGTGAACAGACCGGAAACACCATATATTTT.